Shown below are 30 T cell receptor beta chains from a single sample sequenced in a study of early T cells in non-severe SARS-CoV-2 infection (dated by TCRdb to about 2021). Libraries were built with 5' RACE. The instrument was a NextSeq 500. TCRdb reran the public reads through fastp at Q25 and MiXCR, keeping productive beta chains. Each CDR3 protein gets just one entry, which takes the most common genes and DNA from the rows behind it. Recorded for this sample are tens of thousands of distinct CDR3 sequences; 16% of them occurred a single time. Around 4.9% of the sample comes from the top ten. Sequenced material: whole blood, taken at baseline. All receptors come from an adult who was a healthcare worker with PCR-confirmed SARS-CoV-2 infection or an uninfected control (not recorded which).

The chain employs TRBV6-5 and TRBJ2-7; D is unclear. This CDR3 has 13 residues. Trimming shortened V by 4 bases and J by 3 bases, and 10 bases separated the two germline ends. Germline V gene sequence: CDR1 MNHEY, CDR2 SVGAGI. The CDR3 here is CASSSLGSYEQYF. The DNA for the CDR3 is TGTGCCAGCAGTTCCCTAGGCAGCTACGAGCAGTACTTC.

A few counts support this clonotype. This chain uses TRBV28 with TRBJ2-7; D is undetermined. This CDR3 is built from 13 residues. CDR1 and CDR2 (germline): MDHEN, SYDVKM. The V end lost 6 bases, the J end lost 6 bases, and 15 bases lay between the germline ends. The CDR3 spells CASSITFPGEQYF. The CDR3 coding sequence is TGTGCCAGCAGCATCACATTCCCAGGCGAGCAGTACTTC.

Comment on this clonotype: A read error may produce the germline difference seen at one junction end. The chain carries TRBV2 and TRBJ1-5; D perhaps matches TRBD1 (5 bases). Germline V gene lookup returns CDR1 SNHLY and CDR2 FYNNEI. This CDR3 has 14 amino acids. The CDR3 DNA reads TGTGCCAGCAGGGTAGACAGAAGGAATCAGCCCCGGCATTTT. Its protein is CASRVDRRNQPRHF.

This clonotype was recorded a few times. The CDR3 loop is CASSITRAETQYF. CDR3 bases: TGTGCCAGTAGTATTACTAGAGCAGAGACCCAGTACTTC. The rearrangement links TRBV19 to TRBJ2-5, with D maybe TRBD2 (5 bases). V lost 3 bases and J 4 bases, leaving 9 bases between the germline ends. CDR1 and CDR2 (germline): LNHDA, SQIVND (reference sequence). The CDR3 totals 13 residues.

V usage is TRBV20-1 and J usage is TRBJ2-3; 8 bases line up with TRBD2. V lost 3 bases to trimming and J lost 3 bases; unmatched junction nucleotides: 5. CDR1 DFQATT and CDR2 SNEGSKA come from the germline V gene (reference sequence). The CDR3 contains 14 residues. CDR3 DNA: TGCAGTGCTAGTCACGGGAGGGGGACAGATACGCAGTATTTT. Translating it yields CSASHGRGTDTQYF.

In this sample, this clonotype turned up a few times. V and J are TRBV20-1 and TRBJ2-7; 9 positions agree with TRBD2. Germline V gives CDR1 DFQATT, CDR2 SNEGSKA (reference sequence). This CDR3 has 13 amino acids. V was pared by 1 base and J by 3 bases, with 1 base of the junction left unmatched. This CDR3 reads CSARALAGYEQYF. CDR3 DNA: TGCAGTGCTAGAGCACTAGCGGGCTACGAGCAGTACTTC.

The chain combines TRBV7-9 with TRBJ2-2; tentatively, D is TRBD2 (6 bases). The CDR3 covers 15 residues. The ends were cut back, 5 bases at V and 3 bases at J, with 13 bases in the middle. Germline lookup yields CDR1 SEHNR and CDR2 FQNEAQ (reference sequence). The CDR3 loop reads CASSPLGRHTGELFF. CDR3 nucleotide sequence: TGTGCCAGCAGCCCCCTAGGGAGGCACACCGGGGAGCTGTTTTTT.

This clonotype was detected many times. The CDR3 loop is CASSLFGWGHEQYF. Here the CDR3 DNA reads TGTGCCAGCAGCCTTTTTGGGTGGGGGCACGAGCAGTACTTC. The chain couples TRBV5-4 to TRBJ2-7, with D possibly matching TRBD1 (6 bases). With 4 bases removed from V and 5 bases from J, the gap between germline ends came to 16 bases. The CDR3 consists of 14 residues. CDR1 SGHNT and CDR2 YYREEE come from the germline V gene (reference sequence).

This chain uses TRBV6-5 with TRBJ1-4; D remains ambiguous. The V end lost 2 bases, the J end lost 7 bases, and 14 bases lay between the germline ends. Germline lookup yields CDR1 MNHEY and CDR2 SVGAGI. The CDR3 has 15 residues. For the CDR3, the DNA is TGTGCCAGCAGTTACGGAGGGCTAAGCGTTGAAAAACTGTTTTTT. Encoded protein: CASSYGGLSVEKLFF.

This clonotype was detected only a few times. The genes are TRBV5-5 and TRBJ1-5; possibly TRBD1 for D (5 bases). This CDR3 is 14 amino acids long. The V end was cut by 0 bases, the J end by 4 bases, with 8 bases between. Germline V gives CDR1 SGHKS, CDR2 YYEKEE (reference sequence). For the CDR3, the DNA is TGTGCCAGCAGCTTGGGACAGCAAAATCAGCCCCAGCATTTT. Translation gives CASSLGQQNQPQHF.

This chain joins TRBV20-1 and TRBJ2-1; weak D call: TRBD1 (5 bases). Germline values: CDR1 DFQATT, CDR2 SNEGSKA (reference sequence). CDR3 size: 15 residues. V lost 3 bases and J 7 bases, leaving 19 bases between the germline ends. The CDR3 reads CSASPRTSSWNEQFF. The CDR3 DNA reads TGCAGTGCTAGCCCCCGGACATCCTCCTGGAATGAGCAGTTCTTC.

This clonotype was detected ten times or more. V and J are TRBV25-1 and TRBJ2-7; D is unresolved. The germline V and J ends were trimmed by 3 bases and 2 bases, with 5 bases remaining between them. This CDR3 contains 12 residues. Germline V gives CDR1 MGHDK, CDR2 SYGVNS. The CDR3 DNA sequence: TGTGCCAGCAGTGACGGTACCTACGAGCAGTACTTC. This sequence encodes CASSDGTYEQYF.

This clonotype was seen a single time. The chain carries TRBV6-1 and TRBJ2-2; D ambiguous. In germline, CDR1 is MNHNS, CDR2 SASEGT. This CDR3 comprises 14 residues. The V gene lost 9 bases and the J gene lost 4 bases, with 15 bases spanning the gap. In nucleotides, the CDR3 is TGTGCCAGTGGACCCTGGGGATCCACCGGGGAGCTGTTTTTT. Its protein is CASGPWGSTGELFF.

The chain has TRBV19 and TRBJ2-2, with 7 bases that match TRBD1. Trimming cost V 4 bases and J 7 bases; bases outside gene matches: 6. Germline V lookup: CDR1 LNHDA, CDR2 SQIVND (reference sequence). The CDR3 is 14 amino acids. The DNA for the CDR3 is TGTGCCAGTAGTAGGACAGGACACATCGGGGAGCTGTTTTTT. Amino acid sequence: CASSRTGHIGELFF.

V and J are TRBV7-9 and TRBJ2-3, with 8 positions matching TRBD1. V was clipped by 7 bases and J by 2 bases; unmatched bases: 8. The CDR3 consists of 15 residues. Germline V gene sequence: CDR1 SEHNR, CDR2 FQNEAQ (reference sequence). The CDR3 nucleotides read TGTGCCAGCACCGCAGGACAGGGCAACACAGATACGCAGTATTTT. Translation gives CASTAGQGNTDTQYF.

This clonotype has a handful of counts. V gene TRBV19 combines with J gene TRBJ2-2, with a possible D match to TRBD2 (5 bases). From germline, CDR1 is LNHDA and CDR2 SQIVND (reference sequence). V lost 3 bases to trimming and J lost 0 bases, with 14 bases between them. The CDR3 consists of 17 residues. CDR3 nucleotides: TGTGCCAGTAGTATGACCCGCGCGGGCCCGAACACCGGGGAGCTGTTTTTT. Encoded protein: CASSMTRAGPNTGELFF.

The rearrangement joins TRBV6-2 or TRBV6-3 to TRBJ2-1, with TRBD2 matching over 11 bases. There are 18 residues in the CDR3. J gave up 5 bases and V 4 bases, and 13 bases lay outside the gene matches. Looked up from germline, CDR1 is MNHEY and CDR2 is SVGEGT. The CDR3 sequence is CASSSTGELAGDNNEQFF. As DNA, the CDR3 is TGTGCCAGCAGTTCGACAGGGGAACTAGCGGGAGATAACAATGAGCAGTTCTTC.

In this sample, this clonotype turned up a few times. The chain uses TRBV11-2 and TRBJ2-3, with 7 positions matching TRBD2. This CDR3 region has 17 residues. Trimming cost V 3 bases and J 1 base; bases outside gene matches: 10. CDR1 and CDR2 from the germline V gene are SGHAT and FQNNGV. CDR3 nucleotides: TGTGCCAGCAGCTTTTCGTTTGAAGGGAGGGGCACAGATACGCAGTATTTT. Its protein is CASSFSFEGRGTDTQYF.

Points on this clonotype: A single base separates this from a much larger clone, so it may be a read error. The chain couples TRBV27 to TRBJ2-7, with D maybe TRBD1 (6 bases). The CDR3 is 12 residues long. CDR1 MNHEY and CDR2 SMNVEV come from the germline V gene (reference sequence). CDR3 sequence reads: CARERGSYERYF. DNA for the CDR3: TGTGCCAGGGAAAGGGGGTCCTACGAGCGGTACTTC.

The V call is TRBV27, the J call TRBJ2-1; no definite D call. The V gene lost 9 bases and the J gene lost 9 bases, with 21 bases spanning the gap. The CDR3 extends over 14 amino acids. Germline V gene sequence: CDR1 MNHEY, CDR2 SMNVEV (reference sequence). This CDR3 reads CARTPSPSLGEQFF. CDR3 sequence (DNA): TGTGCCAGAACCCCGAGCCCAAGTCTGGGTGAGCAGTTCTTC.

This clonotype was found many times. This chain uses TRBV4-1 with TRBJ2-4, with a tentative D call TRBD2 (7 bases). Germline V lookup: CDR1 MGHRA, CDR2 YSYEKL. The CDR3 totals 14 residues. The V and J ends lost 3 bases and 2 bases respectively, with 8 bases between them. The CDR3 region is CASSQGGPKNIQYF. CDR3 DNA: TGCGCCAGCAGCCAGGGGGGGCCCAAAAACATTCAGTACTTC.

V usage is TRBV9 and J usage is TRBJ2-3; unclear D gene. The CDR3 length is 13 residues. CDR1 is SGDLS and CDR2 is YYNGEE in the germline V gene. The V end was cut by 0 bases, the J end by 5 bases, with 7 bases between. The CDR3 DNA follows: TGTGCCAGCAGCGTAGAGATCGAAGATACGCAGTATTTT. It is translated as CASSVEIEDTQYF.

The rearrangement joins TRBV28 to TRBJ2-7; a weak D match, TRBD2 (6 bases). Looked up from germline, CDR1 is MDHEN and CDR2 is SYDVKM. V was cut by 10 bases and J by 3 bases, with 16 bases left in between. The CDR3 sequence is 13 residues long. CDR3: CATNRDFNYEQYF. In nucleotides, the CDR3 is TGTGCCACCAACCGGGACTTTAACTACGAGCAGTACTTC.

The chain employs TRBV7-9 and TRBJ2-1; 9 nucleotides align to TRBD2. The germline gives CDR1 SEHNR, CDR2 FQNEAQ (reference sequence). This CDR3 has 16 residues. Trimming at V came to 4 bases and at J to 7 bases, leaving 11 bases not matched to a gene. The CDR3 DNA reads as TGTGCCAGCAGCTCACCCAGCGGGAGGTCTTGGAATGAGCAGTTCTTC. It codes for CASSSPSGRSWNEQFF.

The V call is TRBV5-1, the J call TRBJ1-5, with D unclear. This CDR3 spans 15 amino acids. Trimming removed 2 bases from V and 3 bases from J, with 12 bases in between. Germline values: CDR1 SGHRS, CDR2 YFSETQ. The CDR3 DNA follows: TGCGCCAGCAGCTTAGGAGGCAGTACCAATCAGCCCCAGCATTTT. Its protein product is CASSLGGSTNQPQHF.

This clonotype was observed a few times. The CDR3 DNA sequence: TGTGCCAGCAGTGAAGGTGTCGGGAGGGCGGCCTACGAGCAGTACTTC. This sequence encodes CASSEGVGRAAYEQYF. The rearrangement joins TRBV2 to TRBJ2-7; 8 nucleotides match TRBD2. Per the germline V gene, CDR1 is SNHLY and CDR2 is FYNNEI. This CDR3 is built from 16 residues. Trimming removed 1 base from V and 2 bases from J; junction bases left unmatched: 7.

The chain recombines TRBV29-1 with TRBJ2-6; D not certain. The CDR3 covers 13 residues. CDR1 SQVTM and CDR2 ANQGSEA come from the germline V gene. V gave up 4 bases and J gave up 0 bases, with 4 bases separating them. The CDR3 reads CSVVISGANVLTF. In DNA, the CDR3 is TGCAGCGTTGTGATCTCTGGGGCCAACGTCCTGACTTTC.

The CDR3 loop reads CASSLERGWSAEQYF. The CDR3 DNA follows: TGTGCCAGCAGCTTAGAGCGGGGTTGGTCGGCCGAGCAGTACTTC. This chain uses TRBV7-6 with TRBJ2-7; 7 nucleotides match TRBD2. The CDR3 is 15 amino acids. From germline, CDR1 is SGHVS and CDR2 FNYEAQ. The V and J ends lost 1 base and 6 bases, in that order; junction bases with no gene match: 9.

This clonotype was detected a few times. The V gene is TRBV20-1, the J gene TRBJ2-7, with D possibly being TRBD1 (5 bases). The CDR3 consists of 15 residues. Germline CDR1 is DFQATT and CDR2 is SNEGSKA (reference sequence). V was trimmed by 0 bases and J by 3 bases, leaving 15 bases between them. CDR3 residues: CSARDNAREYYEQYF. The CDR3 coding sequence is TGCAGTGCTAGAGATAACGCCAGGGAATACTACGAGCAGTACTTC.

The chain uses TRBV20-1 and TRBJ2-1; 10 positions match TRBD2. The ends lost 3 bases at V and 5 bases at J; junction bases unmatched: 4. The CDR3 extends over 14 amino acids. Germline-derived CDR1 and CDR2 are DFQATT and SNEGSKA (reference sequence). The CDR3 loop reads CSASGTSADNEQFF. CDR3 nucleotides: TGCAGTGCTAGTGGGACTAGCGCCGACAATGAGCAGTTCTTC.